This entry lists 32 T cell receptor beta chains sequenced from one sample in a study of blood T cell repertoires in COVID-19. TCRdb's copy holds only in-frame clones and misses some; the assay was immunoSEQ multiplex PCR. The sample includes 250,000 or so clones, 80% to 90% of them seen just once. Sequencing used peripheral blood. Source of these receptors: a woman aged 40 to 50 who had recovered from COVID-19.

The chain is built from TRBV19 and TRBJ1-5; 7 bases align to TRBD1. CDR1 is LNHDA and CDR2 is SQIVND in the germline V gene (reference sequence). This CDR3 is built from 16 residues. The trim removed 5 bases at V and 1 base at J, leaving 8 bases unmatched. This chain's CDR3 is CASSFQTGSSNQPQHF. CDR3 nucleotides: TGTGCCAGTAGTTTCCAGACAGGGTCGAGCAATCAGCCCCAGCATTTT.

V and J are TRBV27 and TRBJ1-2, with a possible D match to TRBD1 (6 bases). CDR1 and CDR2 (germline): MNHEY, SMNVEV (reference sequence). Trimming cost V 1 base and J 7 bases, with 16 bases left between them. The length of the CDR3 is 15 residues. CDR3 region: CASSLYSGVGSGYTF. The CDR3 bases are TGTGCCAGCAGTTTATATTCAGGGGTAGGATCTGGCTACACCTTC.

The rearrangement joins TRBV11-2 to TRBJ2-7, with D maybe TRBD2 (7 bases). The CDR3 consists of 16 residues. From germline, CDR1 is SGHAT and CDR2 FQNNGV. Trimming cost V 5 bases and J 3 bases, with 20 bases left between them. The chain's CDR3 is CASSQGGGADYYEQYF. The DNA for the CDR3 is TGTGCCAGCAGCCAAGGAGGGGGGGCGGACTACTACGAGCAGTACTTC.

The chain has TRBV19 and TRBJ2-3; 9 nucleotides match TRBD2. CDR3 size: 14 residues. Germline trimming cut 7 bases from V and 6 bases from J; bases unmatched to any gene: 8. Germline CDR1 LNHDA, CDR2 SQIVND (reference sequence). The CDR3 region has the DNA TGTGCCAGTAAAGAGGCGGGAGGGCGGGATACGCAGTATTTT. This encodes CASKEAGGRDTQYF.

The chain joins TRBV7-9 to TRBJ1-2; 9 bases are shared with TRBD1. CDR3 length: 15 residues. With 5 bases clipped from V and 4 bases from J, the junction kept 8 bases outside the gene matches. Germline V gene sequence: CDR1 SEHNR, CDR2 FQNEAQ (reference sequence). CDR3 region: CASSMIQGAGYGYTF. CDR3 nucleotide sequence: TGTGCCAGCAGCATGATACAGGGGGCGGGCTATGGCTACACCTTC.

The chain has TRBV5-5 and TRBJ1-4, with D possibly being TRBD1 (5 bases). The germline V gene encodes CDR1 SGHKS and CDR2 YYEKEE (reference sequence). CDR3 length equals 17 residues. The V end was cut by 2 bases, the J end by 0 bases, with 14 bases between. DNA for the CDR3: TGTGCCAGCAGCTTTCAGGTGGGACTTGCAACTAATGAAAAACTGTTTTTT. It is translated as CASSFQVGLATNEKLFF.

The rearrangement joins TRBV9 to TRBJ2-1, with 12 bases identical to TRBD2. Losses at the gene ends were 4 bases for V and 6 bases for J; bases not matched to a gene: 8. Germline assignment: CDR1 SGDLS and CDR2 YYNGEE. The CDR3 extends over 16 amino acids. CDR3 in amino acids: CASSLRLAGVVNEQFF. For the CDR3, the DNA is TGTGCCAGCAGCCTTCGACTAGCGGGGGTCGTCAATGAGCAGTTCTTC.

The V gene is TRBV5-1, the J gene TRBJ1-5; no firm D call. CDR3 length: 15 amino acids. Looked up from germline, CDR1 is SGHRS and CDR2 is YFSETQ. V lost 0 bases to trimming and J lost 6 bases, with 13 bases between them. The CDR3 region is CASSLDSRIGQPQHF. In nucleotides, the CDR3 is TGCGCCAGCAGCTTGGACAGCAGGATAGGTCAGCCCCAGCATTTT.

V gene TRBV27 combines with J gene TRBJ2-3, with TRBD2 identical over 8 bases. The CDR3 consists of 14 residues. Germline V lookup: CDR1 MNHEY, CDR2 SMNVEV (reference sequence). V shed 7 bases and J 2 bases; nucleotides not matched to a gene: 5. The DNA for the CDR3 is TGTGCCAGCAAACTAGCGGCCTTCACAGATACGCAGTATTTT. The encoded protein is CASKLAAFTDTQYF.

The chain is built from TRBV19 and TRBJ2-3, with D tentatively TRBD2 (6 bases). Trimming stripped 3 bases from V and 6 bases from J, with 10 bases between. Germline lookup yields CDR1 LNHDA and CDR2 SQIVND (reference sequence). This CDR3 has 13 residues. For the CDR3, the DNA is TGTGCCAGTAGTATGTCGCGGGGTGATACGCAGTATTTT. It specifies CASSMSRGDTQYF.

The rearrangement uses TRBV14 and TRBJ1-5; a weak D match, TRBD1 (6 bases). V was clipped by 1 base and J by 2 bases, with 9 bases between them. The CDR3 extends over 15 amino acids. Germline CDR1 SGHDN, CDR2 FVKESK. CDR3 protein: CASSQGYRGNQPQHF. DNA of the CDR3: TGTGCCAGCAGCCAAGGGTACAGGGGCAATCAGCCCCAGCATTTT.

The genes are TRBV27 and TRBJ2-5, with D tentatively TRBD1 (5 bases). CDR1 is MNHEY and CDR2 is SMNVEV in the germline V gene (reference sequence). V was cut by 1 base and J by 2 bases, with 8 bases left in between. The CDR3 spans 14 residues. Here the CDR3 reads CASSLFAGQETQYF. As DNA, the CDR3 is TGTGCCAGCAGTTTATTTGCAGGGCAAGAGACCCAGTACTTC.

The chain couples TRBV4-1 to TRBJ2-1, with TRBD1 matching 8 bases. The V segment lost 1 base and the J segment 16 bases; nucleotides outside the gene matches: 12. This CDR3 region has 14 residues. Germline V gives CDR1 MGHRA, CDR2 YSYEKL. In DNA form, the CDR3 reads TGCGCCAGCAGCCAAGGGGGTAGGGGGACAGGACAATTCTTC. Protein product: CASSQGGRGTGQFF.

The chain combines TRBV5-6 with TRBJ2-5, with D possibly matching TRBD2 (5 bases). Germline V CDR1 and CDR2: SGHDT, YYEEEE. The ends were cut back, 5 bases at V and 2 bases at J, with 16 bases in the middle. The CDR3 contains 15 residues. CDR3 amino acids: CASRPQTRWQETQYF. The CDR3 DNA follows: TGTGCCAGCAGACCGCAAACTAGGTGGCAAGAGACCCAGTACTTC.

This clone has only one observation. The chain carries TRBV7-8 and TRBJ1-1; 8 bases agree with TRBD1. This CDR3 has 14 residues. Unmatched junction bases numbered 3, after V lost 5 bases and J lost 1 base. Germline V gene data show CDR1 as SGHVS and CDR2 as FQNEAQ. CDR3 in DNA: TGTGCCAGCAGCATAGGACAGGGGAACACTGAAGCTTTCTTT. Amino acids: CASSIGQGNTEAFF.

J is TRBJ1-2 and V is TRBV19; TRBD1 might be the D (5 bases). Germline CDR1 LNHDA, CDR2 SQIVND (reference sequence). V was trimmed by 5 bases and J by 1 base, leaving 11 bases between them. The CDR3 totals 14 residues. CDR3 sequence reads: CASSERQNNYGYTF. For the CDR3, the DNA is TGTGCCAGTAGTGAGCGACAGAATAACTATGGCTACACCTTC.

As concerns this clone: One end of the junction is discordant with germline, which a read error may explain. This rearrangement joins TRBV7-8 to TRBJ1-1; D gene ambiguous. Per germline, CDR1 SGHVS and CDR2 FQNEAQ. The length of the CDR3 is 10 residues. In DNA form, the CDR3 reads TGTGCCAGCAGCCGTACAAGTCAGGTTTTT. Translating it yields CASSRTSQVF.

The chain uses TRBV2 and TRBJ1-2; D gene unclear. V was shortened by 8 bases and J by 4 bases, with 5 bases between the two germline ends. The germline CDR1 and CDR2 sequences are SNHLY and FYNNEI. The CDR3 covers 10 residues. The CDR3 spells CASRGYGYTF. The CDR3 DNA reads TGTGCCAGCCGAGGCTATGGCTACACCTTC.

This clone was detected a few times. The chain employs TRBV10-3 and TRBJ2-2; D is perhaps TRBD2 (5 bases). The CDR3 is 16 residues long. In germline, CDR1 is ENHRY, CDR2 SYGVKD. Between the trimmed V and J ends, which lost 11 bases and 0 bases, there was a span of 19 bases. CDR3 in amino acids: CAVKDVGRANTGELFF. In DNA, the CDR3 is TGTGCCGTCAAAGACGTAGGGCGGGCGAACACCGGGGAGCTGTTTTTT.

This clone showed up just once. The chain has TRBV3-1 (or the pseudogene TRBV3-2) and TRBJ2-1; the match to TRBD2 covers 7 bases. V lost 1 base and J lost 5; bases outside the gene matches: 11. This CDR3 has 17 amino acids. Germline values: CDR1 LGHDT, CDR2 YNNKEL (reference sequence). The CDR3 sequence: CASSQGLGAGLDNEQFF. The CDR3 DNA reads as TGTGCCAGCAGCCAAGGTCTGGGAGCGGGGTTGGACAATGAGCAGTTCTTC.

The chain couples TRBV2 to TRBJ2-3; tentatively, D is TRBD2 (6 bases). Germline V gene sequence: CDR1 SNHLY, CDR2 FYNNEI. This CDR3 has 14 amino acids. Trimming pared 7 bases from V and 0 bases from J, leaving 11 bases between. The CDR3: CASMEGRSTDTQYF. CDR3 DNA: TGTGCCAGCATGGAGGGGCGGAGCACAGATACGCAGTATTTT.

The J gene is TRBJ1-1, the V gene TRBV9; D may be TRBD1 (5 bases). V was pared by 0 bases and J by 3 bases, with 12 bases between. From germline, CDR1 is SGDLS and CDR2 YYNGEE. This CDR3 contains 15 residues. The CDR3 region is CASSVGVGGYTEAFF. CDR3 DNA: TGTGCCAGCAGCGTAGGAGTGGGGGGGTACACTGAAGCTTTCTTT.

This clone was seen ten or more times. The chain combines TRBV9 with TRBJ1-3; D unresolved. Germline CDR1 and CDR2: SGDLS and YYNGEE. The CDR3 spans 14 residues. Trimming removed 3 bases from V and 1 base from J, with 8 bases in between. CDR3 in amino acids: CASSAGVSGNTIYF. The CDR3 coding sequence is TGTGCCAGCAGCGCGGGAGTATCTGGAAACACCATATATTTT.

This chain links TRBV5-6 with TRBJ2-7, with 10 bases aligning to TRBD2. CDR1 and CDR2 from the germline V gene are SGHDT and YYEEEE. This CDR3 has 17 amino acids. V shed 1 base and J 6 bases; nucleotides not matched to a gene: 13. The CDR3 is CASSLLPSGRAVSEQYV. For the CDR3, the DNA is TGTGCCAGCAGCTTGCTCCCAAGCGGGAGGGCCGTGTCCGAGCAGTACGTC.

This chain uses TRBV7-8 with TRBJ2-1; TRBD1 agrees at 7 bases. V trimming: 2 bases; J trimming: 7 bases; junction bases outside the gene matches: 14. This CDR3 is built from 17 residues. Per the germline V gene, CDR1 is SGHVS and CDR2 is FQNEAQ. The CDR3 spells CASSLMRQGPKVNEQFF. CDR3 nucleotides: TGTGCCAGCAGCTTAATGAGACAGGGTCCCAAAGTTAATGAGCAGTTCTTC. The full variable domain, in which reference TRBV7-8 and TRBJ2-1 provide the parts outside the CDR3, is GAGVSQSPRYKVAKRGQDVALRCDPISGHVSLFWYQQALGQGPEFLTYFQNEAQLDKSGLPSDRFFAERPEGSVSTLKIQRTQQEDSAVYLCASSLMRQGPKVNEQFFGPGTRLTVL.

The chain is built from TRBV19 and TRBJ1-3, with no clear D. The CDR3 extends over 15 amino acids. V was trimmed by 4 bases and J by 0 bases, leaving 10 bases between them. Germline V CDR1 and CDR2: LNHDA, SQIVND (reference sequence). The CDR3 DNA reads TGTGCCAGTAGTACGGGGATCGGCTCTGGAAACACCATATATTTT. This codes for CASSTGIGSGNTIYF. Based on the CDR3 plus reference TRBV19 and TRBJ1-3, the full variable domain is DGGITQSPKYLFRKEGQNVTLSCEQNLNHDAMYWYRQDPGQGLRLIYYSQIVNDFQKGDIAEGYSVSREKKESFPLTVTSAQKNPTAFYLCASSTGIGSGNTIYFGEGSWLTVV.

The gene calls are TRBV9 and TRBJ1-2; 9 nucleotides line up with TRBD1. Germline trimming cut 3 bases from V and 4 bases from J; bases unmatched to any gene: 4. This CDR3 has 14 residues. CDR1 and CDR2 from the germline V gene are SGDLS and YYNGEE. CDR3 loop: CASSAGQGFYGYTF. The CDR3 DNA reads TGTGCCAGCAGCGCCGGACAGGGGTTCTATGGCTACACCTTC.

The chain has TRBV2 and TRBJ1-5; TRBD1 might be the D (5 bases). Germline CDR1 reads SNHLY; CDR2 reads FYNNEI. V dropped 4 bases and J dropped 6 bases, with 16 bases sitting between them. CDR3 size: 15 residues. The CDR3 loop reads CASSGGSGGLQPQHF. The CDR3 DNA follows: TGTGCCAGCAGTGGGGGGTCGGGAGGACTTCAGCCCCAGCATTTT. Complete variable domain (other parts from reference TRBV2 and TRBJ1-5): EPEVTQTPSHQVTQMGQEVILRCVPISNHLYFYWYRQILGQKVEFLVSFYNNEISEKSEIFDDQFSVERPDGSNFTLKIRSTKLEDSAMYFCASSGGSGGLQPQHFGDGTRLSIL.

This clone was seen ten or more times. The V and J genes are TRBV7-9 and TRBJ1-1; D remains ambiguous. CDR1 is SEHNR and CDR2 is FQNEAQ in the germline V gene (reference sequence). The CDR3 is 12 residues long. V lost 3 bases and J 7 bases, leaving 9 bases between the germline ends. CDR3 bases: TGTGCCAGCAGCTTGGGAGTGGTTGAAGCTTTCTTT. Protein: CASSLGVVEAFF.

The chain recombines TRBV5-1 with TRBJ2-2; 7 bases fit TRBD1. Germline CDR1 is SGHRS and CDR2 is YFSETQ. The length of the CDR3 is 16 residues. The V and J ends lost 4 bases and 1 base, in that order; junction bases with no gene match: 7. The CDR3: CASSRTGTENTGELFF. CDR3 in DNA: TGCGCCAGCAGCCGTACCGGGACAGAGAACACCGGGGAGCTGTTTTTT.

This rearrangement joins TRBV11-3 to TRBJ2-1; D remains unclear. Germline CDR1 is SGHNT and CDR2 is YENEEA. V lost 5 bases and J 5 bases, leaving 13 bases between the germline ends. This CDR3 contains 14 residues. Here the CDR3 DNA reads TGTGCCAGCAGCCCCCGTACGCCGGACAATGAGCAGTTCTTC. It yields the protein CASSPRTPDNEQFF.

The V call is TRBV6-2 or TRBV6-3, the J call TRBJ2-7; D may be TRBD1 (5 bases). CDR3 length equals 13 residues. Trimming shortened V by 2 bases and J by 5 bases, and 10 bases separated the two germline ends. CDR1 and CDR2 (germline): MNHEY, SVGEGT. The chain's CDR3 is CASSYRGSDEQYV. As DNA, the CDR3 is TGTGCCAGCAGTTACAGGGGAAGTGACGAGCAGTACGTC.